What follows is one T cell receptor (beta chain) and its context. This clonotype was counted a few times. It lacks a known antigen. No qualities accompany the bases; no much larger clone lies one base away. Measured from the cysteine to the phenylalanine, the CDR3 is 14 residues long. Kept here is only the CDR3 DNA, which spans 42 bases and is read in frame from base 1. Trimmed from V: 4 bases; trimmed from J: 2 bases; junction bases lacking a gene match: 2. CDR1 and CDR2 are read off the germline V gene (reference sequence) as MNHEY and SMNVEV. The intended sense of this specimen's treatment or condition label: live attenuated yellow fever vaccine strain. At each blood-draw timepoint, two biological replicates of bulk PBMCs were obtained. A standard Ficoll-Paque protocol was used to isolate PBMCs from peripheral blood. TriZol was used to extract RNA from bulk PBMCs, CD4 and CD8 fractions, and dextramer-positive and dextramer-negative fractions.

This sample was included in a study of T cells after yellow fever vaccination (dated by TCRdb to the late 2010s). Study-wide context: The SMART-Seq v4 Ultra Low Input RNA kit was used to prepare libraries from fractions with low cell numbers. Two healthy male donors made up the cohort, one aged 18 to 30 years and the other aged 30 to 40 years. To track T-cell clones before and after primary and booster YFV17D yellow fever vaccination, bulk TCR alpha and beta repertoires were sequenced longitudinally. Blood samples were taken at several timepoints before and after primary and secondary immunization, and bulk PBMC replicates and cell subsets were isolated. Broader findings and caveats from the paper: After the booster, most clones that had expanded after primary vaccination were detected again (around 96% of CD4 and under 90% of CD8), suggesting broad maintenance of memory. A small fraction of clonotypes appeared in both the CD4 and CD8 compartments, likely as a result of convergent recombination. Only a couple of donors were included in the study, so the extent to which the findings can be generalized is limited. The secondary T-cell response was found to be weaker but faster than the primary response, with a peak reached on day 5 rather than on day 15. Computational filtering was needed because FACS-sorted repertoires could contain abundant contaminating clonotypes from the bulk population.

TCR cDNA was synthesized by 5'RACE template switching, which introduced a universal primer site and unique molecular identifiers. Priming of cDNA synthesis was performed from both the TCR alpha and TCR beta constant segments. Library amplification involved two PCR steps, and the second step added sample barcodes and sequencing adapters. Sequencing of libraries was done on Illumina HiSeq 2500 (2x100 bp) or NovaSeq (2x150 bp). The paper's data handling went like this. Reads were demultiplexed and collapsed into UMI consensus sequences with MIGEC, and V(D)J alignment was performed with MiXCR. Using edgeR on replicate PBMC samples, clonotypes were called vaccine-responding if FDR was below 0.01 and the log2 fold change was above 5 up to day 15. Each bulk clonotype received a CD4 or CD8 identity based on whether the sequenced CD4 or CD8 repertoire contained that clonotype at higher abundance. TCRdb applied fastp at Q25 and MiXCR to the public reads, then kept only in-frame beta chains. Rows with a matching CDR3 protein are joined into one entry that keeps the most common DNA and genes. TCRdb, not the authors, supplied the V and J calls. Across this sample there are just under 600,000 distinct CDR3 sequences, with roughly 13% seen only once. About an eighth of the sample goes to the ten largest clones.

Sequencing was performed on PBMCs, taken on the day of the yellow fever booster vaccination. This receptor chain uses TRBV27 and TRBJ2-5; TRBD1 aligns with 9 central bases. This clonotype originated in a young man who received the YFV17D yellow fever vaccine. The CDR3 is CASSYRGRQETQYF. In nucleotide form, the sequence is TGTGCCAGCAGTTACAGGGGGCGGCAAGAGACCCAGTACTTC.